Listed here are 14 T cell receptor beta chains from one sample, sequenced in a study of cytomegalovirus exposure and HLA in healthy donors. Use of 60 Vbeta and 13 Jbeta primers characterized the PCR. The assay was immunoSEQ multiplex PCR, and TCRdb's table has in-frame clones only and misses some. The sample yields about 160,000 clones, roughly four fifths seen once. Sequenced: PBMCs. All receptors derive from a woman aged 45-59 years in good health and CMV-seropositive.

The rearrangement uses TRBV6-1 and TRBJ1-3; D is unclear. Germline V gene data show CDR1 as MNHNS and CDR2 as SASEGT. V lost 2 bases and J 2 bases, leaving 10 bases between the germline ends. This CDR3 has 15 residues. The CDR3 bases are TGTGCCAGCAGTGAATATCGGGGTCCTGGAAACACCATATATTTT. It encodes CASSEYRGPGNTIYF.

The gene calls are TRBV18 and TRBJ1-2; the D gene is possibly TRBD1 (5 bases). V lost 0 bases, J lost 7 bases, and 21 bases lay in between. Germline V gene sequence: CDR1 KGHSH, CDR2 LQKENI. CDR3 size: 17 residues. This chain's CDR3 is CASSPPSGAGGTGGYTF. CDR3 DNA: TGTGCCAGCTCACCACCTTCGGGAGCCGGGGGTACCGGTGGCTACACCTTC.

This rearrangement joins TRBV7-9 to TRBJ1-2; D call uncertain. Trimming pared 7 bases from V and 3 bases from J, leaving 21 bases between. The V gene's germline CDR1 is SEHNR and CDR2 FQNEAQ (reference sequence). The CDR3 has 16 residues. The CDR3 region has the DNA TGTGCCAGCACCAAAGAGTCGCGAAGAGTGGACTATGGCTACACCTTC. It specifies CASTKESRRVDYGYTF.

J is TRBJ2-5 and V is TRBV27; no clear D gene. This CDR3 has 14 amino acids. Germline CDR1 is MNHEY and CDR2 is SMNVEV (reference sequence). Trimming shortened V by 1 base and J by 6 bases, and 12 bases separated the two germline ends. CDR3 sequence: CASSLFPPPQTQYF. CDR3 nucleotides: TGTGCCAGCAGTTTATTCCCTCCCCCCCAGACCCAGTACTTC.

The table lists this clone with a few counts. This rearrangement joins TRBV5-6 to TRBJ2-3; D possibly corresponds to TRBD2 (5 bases). The CDR3 spans 14 residues. V lost 2 bases and J 3 bases, leaving 10 bases between the germline ends. The V gene's germline CDR1 is SGHDT and CDR2 YYEEEE. The CDR3 DNA reads TGTGCCAGCAGCTTCCTGGACTGGACAGATACGCAGTATTTT. It translates to CASSFLDWTDTQYF.

This chain connects TRBV5-1 to TRBJ2-3; a weak D match, TRBD1 (7 bases). V was cut by 0 bases and J by 5 bases, with 10 bases left in between. Germline values: CDR1 SGHRS, CDR2 YFSETQ. The CDR3 is 14 residues long. The DNA of the CDR3 is TGCGCCAGCAGCTTGGACCAGGGGGGAGATACGCAGTATTTT. Encoded protein: CASSLDQGGDTQYF.

The chain is built from TRBV29-1 and TRBJ1-3; 8 bases align to TRBD1. Germline assignment: CDR1 SQVTM and CDR2 ANQGSEA. Unmatched junction bases numbered 9, after V lost 1 base and J lost 4 bases. This CDR3 has 16 amino acids. The CDR3 reads CSVEGGPTGGGNTIYF. CDR3 DNA sequence: TGCAGCGTTGAAGGTGGCCCTACAGGGGGGGGAAACACCATATATTTT.

This clone was seen a single time. This sequence joins TRBV10-3 and TRBJ2-7, with 10 bases lining up with TRBD2. The V and J ends lost 8 bases and 3 bases, in that order; junction bases with no gene match: 10. Germline-derived CDR1 and CDR2 are ENHRY and SYGVKD. The CDR3 covers 15 residues. CDR3: CAIRGTLAGDYEQYF. CDR3 DNA sequence: TGTGCCATCCGCGGCACCCTAGCGGGGGACTACGAGCAGTACTTC.

The gene calls are TRBV4-1 and TRBJ1-2; weak D call: TRBD1 (6 bases). V dropped 1 base and J dropped 5 bases, with 11 bases sitting between them. The germline gives CDR1 MGHRA, CDR2 YSYEKL. CDR3 length: 14 amino acids. In DNA, the CDR3 is TGCGCCAGCAGCCAAGGACAGGCGAATTATGGCTACACCTTC. It translates to CASSQGQANYGYTF.

This chain links TRBV2 with TRBJ1-1; D is undetermined. V lost 8 bases, J lost 4 bases, and 20 bases lay in between. The CDR3 has 15 residues. Looked up from germline, CDR1 is SNHLY and CDR2 is FYNNEI. The CDR3 loop is CASCKGGYESTEAFF. The CDR3 bases are TGTGCCAGCTGTAAAGGAGGGTATGAATCCACTGAAGCTTTCTTT.

This clone came up a few times. The gene calls are TRBV7-8 and TRBJ1-1; D is unresolved. Germline CDR1 reads SGHVS; CDR2 reads FQNEAQ. The CDR3 loop spans 11 amino acids. Trimming removed 5 bases from V and 2 bases from J, with 3 bases in between. CDR3 loop: CASSQNTEAFF. The DNA for the CDR3 is TGTGCCAGCAGCCAAAACACTGAAGCTTTCTTT.

The V gene is TRBV5-1, the J gene TRBJ2-1; D may be TRBD2 (7 bases). CDR3 length: 15 residues. The V gene's germline CDR1 is SGHRS and CDR2 YFSETQ. The ends were cut back, 5 bases at V and 8 bases at J, with 20 bases in the middle. The DNA for the CDR3 is TGCGCCAGCAGGACCGGCGCGGGGGCCATGGATGAGCAGTTCTTC. As protein: CASRTGAGAMDEQFF.

The chain recombines TRBV7-8 with TRBJ2-1, with D possibly being TRBD2 (7 bases). V was trimmed by 4 bases and J by 7 bases, leaving 17 bases between them. CDR1 and CDR2 from the germline V gene are SGHVS and FQNEAQ. CDR3 length: 15 residues. Here the CDR3 DNA reads TGTGCCAGCAGCTCCTGGGGGGGGCCGGGAAATGAGCAGTTCTTC. The encoded protein is CASSSWGGPGNEQFF.

The chain carries TRBV10-3 and TRBJ2-1, with 11 nucleotides matching TRBD1. The germline V gene has CDR1 ENHRY and CDR2 SYGVKD. V shed 4 bases, J shed 9 bases, and the junction held 11 bases outside the gene matches. CDR3 length equals 16 residues. The CDR3 loop is CAISVSGTGGYGEQFF. The CDR3 DNA is TGTGCCATCAGTGTATCAGGGACAGGGGGTTACGGTGAGCAGTTCTTC.